This record covers a single TCR beta chain. Its target is not known. Measured with immunoSEQ multiplex PCR; TCRdb has only the in-frame clones, and not every one. The data contain 2.5 million or so clones, 90% to 95% of them singletons. The data were taken from a study of shared clonotypes between healthy human individuals. Findings of the study overall: Compared with clonotypes that all four donors shared, non-shared clonotypes had lower generation probabilities. Deeper or shallower sequencing was expected to change how clonotypes are shared among donors. As a rule, naive subsets had a larger estimated richness than memory subsets.

The CDR3 is 15 amino acids. Germline lookup yields CDR1 SGHRS and CDR2 YFSETQ. Trimming shortened V by 2 bases and J by 0 bases, and 10 bases separated the two germline ends. CD4+ cells yielded CD45RA+ naive and CD45RA-negative memory subsets. Sequencing was carried out using naive CD4+ T cells sorted from blood. Subset meaning: CD45RA+ positively selected. The chain has TRBV5-1 and TRBJ2-3, with D possibly TRBD1 on 6 matching bases. The clonotype originates from a young man in good health. Written as DNA, the CDR3 is TGCGCCAGCAGCTTACAGGGACCTAGCACAGATACGCAGTATTTT. Its protein is CASSLQGPSTDTQYF.